Here is one TCR beta chain with its context. This clonotype was picked up many times. Its antigen is not yet known. Base-call qualities are not available, and no considerably larger clone is one nucleotide away. The data were taken from a study of CD8 T cells in ankylosing spondylitis (dated by TCRdb to 2016 to 2017). Regarding the study in general: The study set out to find disease-linked TCR variants by profiling T cell receptor beta repertoires in ankylosing spondylitis patients and healthy donors. The full study cohort comprised roughly 24 ankylosing spondylitis patients and around 100 healthy donors. Peripheral blood was sampled, and synovial fluid was additionally collected from ankylosing spondylitis patients. The study at large found these results: A TCR beta motif made up of several highly homologous amino acid variants appeared to be characteristic of blood from ankylosing spondylitis patients. According to the report, matched synovial fluid samples from ankylosing spondylitis patients were significantly enriched for the disease-linked clones. A CD8+ phenotype was shown by the disease-linked clones, which were found at relatively low frequencies in peripheral blood. Some TCR beta motif variants had previously been reported in synovial fluid and blood of reactive arthritis patients, which suggested common disease-initiation mechanisms.

Reading from cysteine to phenylalanine, the CDR3 counts 12 amino acids. Only the CDR3 DNA is retained, 36 bases long and in frame from the first base. Relative to germline, V is 3 bases shorter and J is 8 bases shorter, with 8 bases between their ends. Sequencing used an Illumina HiSeq 2500. Quantitative 5'-RACE with molecular barcodes was the method used to prepare the TCR beta libraries. Under the source paper's analysis protocol: To identify disease-linked TCR variants, a new computational method was used, one built on a probabilistic model of VDJ rearrangement. TCRdb passed the public sequencing reads through fastp at Q25 and MiXCR, retaining productive beta sequences. Under each unique CDR3 protein, matching rows form one entry showing the most common genes and DNA. What appears here as the V and J calls and clone size reflects TCRdb's work, not the paper's. This sample comprises more than 200,000 distinct CDR3 sequences, about 24% of them detected only once. The ten largest clones take up about 0.6% of the sample.

The rearranged chain carries TRBV12-3 or TRBV12-4 and TRBJ1-3; confidence is insufficient to name the D gene. This receptor was taken from a male donor with ankylosing spondylitis or in good health (not recorded which). Input material: blood, either unsorted or a sorted T cell fraction (not recorded which). The CDR3 here reads CASSLNFDTIYF. At the DNA level, the sequence is TGTGCCAGCAGTTTGAATTTCGACACCATATATTTT.